This T cell receptor beta chain was observed in a study of blood T cell repertoires in COVID-19. TCRdb keeps only in-frame clones here, not all; method: immunoSEQ multiplex PCR. The data hold roughly 520,000 clones, with roughly 88% observed a single time. The CDR3 spans 17 residues. In germline, CDR1 is SGHVS, CDR2 FQNEAQ. The ends lost 0 bases at V and 1 base at J; junction bases unmatched: 3. This receptor was taken from a woman between 40 and 55 years old who had recovered from COVID-19. The sample was PBMCs or T cells enriched from blood (not recorded which). The rearrangement joins TRBV7-8 to TRBJ2-2; 9 bases agree with TRBD1. The DNA of the CDR3 is TGTGCCAGCAGCTTAGCCCGGACAGGGGTGAACACCGGGGAGCTGTTTTTT. Its protein is CASSLARTGVNTGELFF.